The text below deals with one T cell receptor (beta chain). It lacks a known antigen. Nothing much larger sits one base from this clone, and base qualities are not available. The data derive from a study of PD-L1 blockade in urothelial cancer (dated by TCRdb to the late 2010s). Regarding the research as a whole: Every patient began therapy in about 2014 and was given atezolizumab 1,200 mg intravenously every 3 weeks. About nine tenths of the roughly 29 patients were identified as males with urothelial cancer of bladder origin, and a prior smoking history was reported by 18 of 29 patients. Patients had an ECOG performance status of 0 or 1 and had received between 0 and 3 prior chemotherapy regimens. Blood samples were analyzed at 3 weeks after treatment start (second dose) and at 6 weeks after treatment start. A median of about 140,000 T cells and 80,000 to 100,000 unique TCRs was obtained from blood samples, and a median clonality of approximately 0.08 was observed. An exploratory multi-omic analysis was conducted of the somatic, immune and clinical correlates of response to PD-L1 blockade with atezolizumab in urothelial cancer. Pretreatment tumor samples and matched peripheral blood, collected serially before and after atezolizumab treatment, underwent TCR sequencing. Durable clinical benefit was defined as progression-free survival longer than 6 months, and TCR features were also tested against progression-free and overall survival. In the same patients, whole exome sequencing and RNA sequencing of pretreatment tumors were performed in addition to TCR sequencing. Nine patients achieved durable clinical benefit and approximately 20 did not. Twenty-nine patients had pretreatment blood TCR-seq, roughly 25 had at least one posttreatment blood collection, and roughly 25 had tumor TCR-seq. Broader findings and caveats from the paper: Greater expansion of tumor-associated TCR clones in peripheral blood 3 weeks after the start of treatment was observed in patients with durable benefit (n of about 22, p = 0.022). Improved progression-free and overall survival was associated with having pretreatment peripheral blood TCR clonality below the median. Because the sample size was small (n ≈ 29) and many exploratory analyses were performed, the results are intended to be hypothesis-generating.

Via the germline V gene, CDR1 is SGHVS and CDR2 FNYEAQ. The CDR3 goes from the cysteine to the phenylalanine over 14 residues. Just CDR3 DNA is preserved here, 42 bases in frame from base 1. Trimming at the junction amounts to 5 bases on V and 8 bases on J, and the germline ends lie 17 bases apart. Each PCR received spiked-in synthetic TCR analog templates so that absolute template abundance could be estimated from read counts. TCRbeta CDR3 regions were amplified from genomic DNA with bias-controlled V and J gene primers using the immunoSEQ assay. Sequencing of rearranged TCRbeta segments was performed at approximately 20X coverage. The study's processing was this. Sequencing errors were corrected by clustering, and CDR3s were annotated against IMGT so that V, D and J genes could be assigned. Only productive TCRbeta rearrangements were used in downstream analyses, excluding out-of-frame or stop-codon sequences. Clonality was computed as one minus Shannon entropy normalized by the log of the number of unique productive sequences. Clones differing between time points or between blood and tumor were identified by Fisher's exact test with Benjamini-Hochberg correction at adjusted p below 0.01. TCRdb re-hosts the immuneACCESS table, in-frame sequences only. Its copies lack some clones; in the studies checked, an unresolved V gene accounts for under half of them, and the cause for the rest is not known. D and trimming were read from the DNA, whereas the V and J calls and clone size are those reported in that table. The sample table records roughly 24,000 clones; approximately 90% of these occur just once. Jointly, the top ten make up about 10% of the sample.

Per the publication, the time point label means: peripheral blood 6 weeks after treatment start. A total of around 30 patients with locally advanced or metastatic urothelial carcinoma, treated at Memorial Sloan Kettering on a trial protocol, made up the cohort. Peripheral blood mononuclear cells were collected pretreatment and during treatment, at between 1 and 8 total time points per patient. The Qiagen DNeasy Blood extraction kit was used to purify genomic DNA from total PBMCs and tumor samples. PBMCs were collected pretreatment and during treatment and were isolated and stored as previously described.

The chain employs TRBV7-6 and TRBJ2-3; tentative D gene TRBD1, with 6 bases matching. Sequences were derived from PBMCs, sampled around atezolizumab (anti-PD-L1) treatment. This TCR was recovered from a woman aged 55-69 years with urothelial cancer. Here the CDR3 is given as CASSLIQGRGTQYF. The sequenced DNA is TGTGCCAGCAGCCTTATACAGGGACGAGGTACGCAGTATTTT.